A single count supports the clone carrying this T cell receptor (beta chain). This entry comes from a study of blood T cells in healthy people across ages. This CDR3 is 16 amino acids long. The germline V gene encodes CDR1 SGHRS and CDR2 YFSETQ. Isolation yielded PBMCs, at least 6 million per sample, in every case. A second PCR, run for about 7 to 11 cycles, used a sample-barcoded 5' primer plus a J-beta primer mix. Each cDNA molecule received a tag from a template-switch adaptor that had 12 random nucleotides. MiXCR was run by TCRdb on the 5' RACE reads, yielding one entry per CDR3 protein. The top ten clones hold around 15% of a sample with approximately 940,000 distinct CDR3 sequences, roughly 52% of them seen once.

The chain employs TRBV5-1 and TRBJ2-1, with a tentative D call TRBD1 (6 bases). The J call is in doubt because the DNA end fits TRBJ2-7 better. The receptor's source is a man in his thirties or forties in good health. Sequencing was performed on blood. The CDR3 DNA follows: TGCGCCAGCAGCGAACAGGGACCTAGCTCCTACAATGAGCAGTACTTC. Its translation is CASSEQGPSSYNEQYF.